These 23 T cell receptor beta chains were all obtained from the same sample, sequenced in a study of T cell responses to AZD1222 COVID-19 vaccine (dated by TCRdb to the early 2020s). This sample's time point label indicates: baseline before first vaccination. Library generation was performed with the immunoSEQ multiplex PCR assay. Sourced from immuneACCESS, this table was stored by TCRdb with only in-frame sequences that have V and J called. A share of the clones is absent; for the studies checked, an unresolved V gene accounts for under half, and the remainder has no known explanation. The sample table contains about 83,000 clones; only one count was recorded for more than 70% of them. More than 8.5% of the sample goes to the ten largest clones. The source material was peripheral blood, sampled on day 0 of AZD1222 vaccination. These receptors were collected from an adult in good health.

The chain links TRBV21-1 to TRBJ1-6; the D segment call TRBD1 is taken from the table without a DNA check. TRBV21-1 is a pseudogene. The CDR3 runs to 15 residues. The DNA for the CDR3 is TGTGCCAGCAGCACGAAGGGTGCAGGGTCGGCACCCCTCCACTTT. Translated, it gives CASSTKGAGSAPLHF.

In DNA, the CDR3 is TGCGCCAGCATCAAAGGGGGGATCGACTATGGCTACACCTTC. Protein sequence: CASIKGGIDYGYTF. The V gene is TRBV10-1, the J gene TRBJ1-2; the D gene is possibly TRBD1 (6 bases). The CDR3 spans 14 residues. Germline CDR1 and CDR2: WNHNN and SYGVQD (reference sequence). Trimming removed 7 bases at V and 3 bases at J, with 15 bases between.

This clone was detected only once. This chain links TRBV19 with TRBJ2-1, with D maybe TRBD1 (5 bases). Germline CDR1 LNHDA, CDR2 SQIVND (reference sequence). Trimming removed 7 bases from V and 3 bases from J, with 13 bases in between. The CDR3 runs 14 residues. The CDR3 sequence: CASTSQGHYNEQFF. The DNA for the CDR3 is TGTGCCAGTACTTCGCAGGGCCACTACAATGAGCAGTTCTTC.

The chain carries TRBV7-9 and TRBJ1-2; tentatively, D is TRBD1 (5 bases). V lost 3 bases and J 6 bases, leaving 17 bases between the germline ends. The CDR3 spans 15 residues. CDR1 is SEHNR and CDR2 is FQNEAQ in the germline V gene (reference sequence). Here the CDR3 DNA reads TGTGCCAGCAGCTTGAACTTCGGGGGAGGGGATGGCTACACCTTC. Translation gives CASSLNFGGGDGYTF.

The genes are TRBV20-1 and TRBJ2-2; 7 bases agree with TRBD2. The V gene's germline CDR1 is DFQATT and CDR2 SNEGSKA (reference sequence). This CDR3 region has 14 residues. Unmatched junction bases numbered 5, after V lost 3 bases and J lost 4 bases. The CDR3 spells CSASSSGVTGELFF. CDR3 coding DNA: TGCAGTGCTAGTTCGAGCGGGGTCACCGGGGAGCTGTTTTTT.

V is TRBV7-8 and J is TRBJ2-7, with a tentative D call TRBD2 (5 bases). Germline CDR1 SGHVS, CDR2 FQNEAQ. Trimming removed 3 bases from V and 0 bases from J, with 9 bases in between. The CDR3 length is 14 residues. The CDR3 DNA reads TGTGCCAGCAGCTTTGAGGGTAGCTCCTACGAGCAGTACTTC. It yields the protein CASSFEGSSYEQYF.

This clone was recorded only once. This chain uses TRBV7-8 with TRBJ1-5; 9 bases fit TRBD1. Trimming cost V 5 bases and J 9 bases; bases outside gene matches: 17. This CDR3 region has 17 residues. CDR1 and CDR2 (germline): SGHVS, FQNEAQ. The CDR3 DNA sequence: TGTGCCAGCAGCCCCATACCACCGGGACAGGGCTTATCGCCCCAGCATTTT. This encodes CASSPIPPGQGLSPQHF.

The rearrangement links TRBV6-2 or TRBV6-3 to TRBJ1-1; D ambiguous. CDR1 is MNHEY and CDR2 is SVGEGT in the germline V gene. V was shortened by 1 base and J by 6 bases, with 12 bases between the two germline ends. This CDR3 region has 14 residues. CDR3 region: CASSYFGSGAEAFF. CDR3 coding DNA: TGTGCCAGCAGTTACTTTGGCTCTGGGGCTGAAGCTTTCTTT.

The CDR3 DNA sequence: TGTGCCAGTAGAGGCGGGACTAGATATGCAGATACGCAGTATTTT. Its protein product is CASRGGTRYADTQYF. The chain uses TRBV6-5 and TRBJ2-3; TRBD2 matches at 8 bases. The CDR3 spans 15 residues. Germline CDR1 is MNHEY and CDR2 is SVGAGI. V dropped 9 bases and J dropped 4; count of bases not matched to a gene: 12.

The genes are TRBV6-5 and TRBJ1-1, with 7 bases lining up with TRBD1. The CDR3 sequence is 14 residues long. Germline V lookup: CDR1 MNHEY, CDR2 SVGAGI. Trimming removed 5 bases from V and 1 base from J; junction bases left unmatched: 4. In DNA, the CDR3 is TGTGCCAGCAGTATGCGACAGGGGAACACTGAAGCTTTCTTT. Amino acid sequence: CASSMRQGNTEAFF.

In its sample, this clone was seen once. The rearrangement joins TRBV7-2 to TRBJ1-2, with D unclear. Germline values: CDR1 SGHTA, CDR2 FQGNSA. The ends were cut back, 3 bases at V and 3 bases at J, with 8 bases in the middle. The CDR3 has 13 residues. The CDR3 protein is CASSLGGYYGYTF. The CDR3 coding sequence is TGTGCCAGCAGCTTGGGCGGATACTATGGCTACACCTTC.

This clone appeared a single time. The rearrangement links TRBV6-5 to TRBJ1-6; TRBD1 might be the D (6 bases). CDR1 MNHEY and CDR2 SVGAGI come from the germline V gene. The CDR3 runs 15 residues. The V end was cut by 5 bases, the J end by 9 bases, with 17 bases between. CDR3 sequence: CASSTLGGAGSPLHF. The CDR3 region has the DNA TGTGCCAGCAGTACCTTGGGGGGGGCAGGTTCACCCCTCCACTTT.

The chain is built from TRBV2 and TRBJ2-3; weak D call: TRBD2 (6 bases). This CDR3 has 15 amino acids. The germline V and J ends were trimmed by 5 bases and 2 bases, with 14 bases remaining between them. The germline V gene has CDR1 SNHLY and CDR2 FYNNEI. CDR3 in amino acids: CASSRARGLTDTQYF. CDR3 DNA: TGTGCCAGCAGTCGGGCTAGGGGACTCACAGATACGCAGTATTTT.

This clone was observed a few times. The rearrangement links TRBV28 to TRBJ2-5; TRBD2 matches at 10 bases. Germline V gene sequence: CDR1 MDHEN, CDR2 SYDVKM. V lost 5 bases to trimming and J lost 6 bases; unmatched junction nucleotides: 12. The CDR3 covers 16 residues. This CDR3 reads CASSVFAAGGSKTQYF. CDR3 nucleotide sequence: TGTGCCAGCAGTGTTTTCGCAGCGGGAGGGTCGAAGACCCAGTACTTC.

The rearrangement links TRBV27 to TRBJ1-2, with D maybe TRBD1 (6 bases). Germline CDR1 is MNHEY and CDR2 is SMNVEV (reference sequence). The CDR3 runs to 14 residues. V gave up 4 bases and J gave up 8 bases, with 17 bases separating them. For the CDR3, the DNA is TGTGCCAGCAGTTCACAAACAGGGTTAGGGGGCTACACCTTC. It codes for CASSSQTGLGGYTF.

The rearrangement links TRBV7-9 to TRBJ2-7; 13 positions agree with TRBD2. Germline CDR1 reads SEHNR; CDR2 reads FQNEAQ (reference sequence). J gave up 3 bases and V 4 bases, and 6 bases lay outside the gene matches. The CDR3 length is 16 residues. CDR3 amino acids: CASSSRTSGGIYEQYF. The CDR3 nucleotides are TGTGCCAGCAGCTCGAGGACTAGCGGGGGTATCTACGAGCAGTACTTC. Together with reference TRBV7-9 and TRBJ2-7, the CDR3 gives the full variable domain: DTGVSQNPRHKITKRGQNVTFRCDPISEHNRLYWYRQTLGQGPEFLTYFQNEAQLEKSRLLSDRFSAERPKGSFSTLEIQRTEQGDSAMYLCASSSRTSGGIYEQYFGPGTRLTVT.

This chain connects TRBV9 to TRBJ2-7; D is uncertain. Germline values: CDR1 SGDLS, CDR2 YYNGEE. V was clipped by 0 bases and J by 0 bases, with 7 bases between them. This CDR3 contains 14 residues. CDR3 residues: CASSVGVSSYEQYF. CDR3 sequence (DNA): TGTGCCAGCAGCGTAGGGGTTAGCTCCTACGAGCAGTACTTC.

The chain couples TRBV6-5 to TRBJ2-7; D is perhaps TRBD2 (6 bases). This CDR3 is 13 amino acids long. The ends were cut back, 6 bases at V and 2 bases at J, with 11 bases in the middle. Looked up from germline, CDR1 is MNHEY and CDR2 is SVGAGI. CDR3 in amino acids: CASRNSGTYEQYF. CDR3 in DNA: TGTGCCAGCAGGAATAGCGGAACCTACGAGCAGTACTTC.

This clone showed up just a few times. CDR3: CASSLYGTAYGYTF. DNA of the CDR3: TGTGCCAGCAGTTTATACGGGACAGCCTATGGCTACACCTTC. The chain is built from TRBV27 and TRBJ1-2; 7 positions agree with TRBD1. Germline assignment: CDR1 MNHEY and CDR2 SMNVEV (reference sequence). This CDR3 has 14 amino acids. V lost 1 base and J lost 4; bases outside the gene matches: 3.

V gene TRBV12-3 or TRBV12-4 combines with J gene TRBJ2-1; D perhaps matches TRBD1 (6 bases). Trimming shortened V by 8 bases and J by 4 bases, and 12 bases separated the two germline ends. The CDR3 totals 13 residues. For the CDR3, the DNA is TGTGCCAGCCGGGACAATCAATACAATGAGCAGTTCTTC. As protein: CASRDNQYNEQFF.

The chain has TRBV5-1 and TRBJ1-4, with 9 bases matching TRBD1. Germline trimming cut 4 bases from V and 8 bases from J; bases unmatched to any gene: 3. Germline CDR1 is SGHRS and CDR2 is YFSETQ. The CDR3 runs 13 residues. The CDR3 DNA reads TGCGCCAGCAGCGAAGGGACAGGGGAAAAACTGTTTTTT. This codes for CASSEGTGEKLFF.

This clone was counted a few times. The rearrangement links TRBV4-1 to TRBJ1-5, with 9 nucleotides matching TRBD1. After removal of 2 bases from V and 0 bases from J, the junction contained 11 bases not matched to a gene. This CDR3 spans 19 amino acids. From germline, CDR1 is MGHRA and CDR2 YSYEKL. The CDR3 DNA is TGCGCCAGCAGCCAAAAGGGACAGGGTATCGCCCGTAGCAATCAGCCCCAGCATTTT. Translation: CASSQKGQGIARSNQPQHF.

V gene TRBV28 combines with J gene TRBJ2-2, with D unresolved. The CDR3 covers 15 residues. Germline-derived CDR1 and CDR2 are MDHEN and SYDVKM. Trimming stripped 5 bases from V and 4 bases from J, with 14 bases between. Here the CDR3 DNA reads TGTGCCAGCAGTCCCACGTTAGTGGCCACCGGGGAGCTGTTTTTT. It codes for CASSPTLVATGELFF.